The source of this TCR beta chain is a study of blood T cell repertoires in COVID-19. The CDR3 totals 17 residues. Germline CDR1 LGHNT, CDR2 FRNRAP. V was pared by 2 bases and J by 5 bases, with 9 bases of the junction left unmatched. Libraries were prepared by immunoSEQ multiplex PCR; TCRdb keeps only in-frame clonotypes and omits some of them. The repertoire holds 210,000 or so clones, with more than 80% as singletons. V and J are TRBV12-5 and TRBJ1-5; 10 bases match TRBD1. This receptor was identified in a man under 40 with COVID-19, enrolled during active disease. The sequencing sample was made of peripheral blood. The CDR3 sequence is CASGLTPRQGADQPQHF. CDR3 nucleotides: TGTGCTAGTGGTTTGACCCCCCGACAGGGGGCGGATCAGCCCCAGCATTTT.